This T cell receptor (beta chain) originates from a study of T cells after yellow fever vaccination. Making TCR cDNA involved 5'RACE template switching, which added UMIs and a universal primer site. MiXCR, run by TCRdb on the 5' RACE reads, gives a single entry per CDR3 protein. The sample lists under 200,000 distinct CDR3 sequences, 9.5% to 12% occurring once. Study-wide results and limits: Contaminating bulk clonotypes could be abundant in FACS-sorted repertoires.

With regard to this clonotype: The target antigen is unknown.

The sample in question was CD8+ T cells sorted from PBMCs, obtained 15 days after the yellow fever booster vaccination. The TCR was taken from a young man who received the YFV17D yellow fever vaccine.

The CDR3 sequence is CAWTGEGSHPYNEQFF. The CDR3 DNA reads TGTGCCTGGACAGGGGAGGGGAGTCACCCCTACAATGAGCAGTTCTTC. The chain employs TRBV30 and TRBJ2-1; weak D call: TRBD2 (7 bases). V was pared by 4 bases and J by 2 bases, with 18 bases between. The length of the CDR3 is 16 residues. Per the germline V gene, CDR1 is GTSNPN and CDR2 is SVGIG (reference sequence).